There are a few counts of the clone carrying this T cell receptor beta chain. Its antigen remains unknown. This table comes from immunoSEQ multiplex PCR, and its TCRdb copy is limited to in-frame clones, with some not included. The top ten hold about a fifth of the sample, which has about 54,000 clones, approximately 81% seen once. The V gene's germline CDR1 is SGDLS and CDR2 YYNGEE. Trimming stripped 2 bases from V and 2 bases from J, with 9 bases between. The CDR3 extends over 14 amino acids. This sample was taken from a study of a mutant IDH1 vaccine in newly diagnosed glioma. Study background: Sex among treated patients split approximately 62% male, roughly 40% female; mean age was approximately 40 years. Earlier care involved radiotherapy, temozolomide, or both, and the majority received both.

Sample time point: baseline, week 1 (first vaccination visit). The treatment denotes: pre-vaccination baseline after standard-of-care therapy. The study, taken as a whole, reports: Vaccine-induced responses were seen in roughly 93% of patients, spanning several MHC alleles. Changes to the top peripheral T cell clonotypes appeared unrelated to pseudoprogression.

The sequence came from a young man with glioma. The V gene is TRBV9, the J gene TRBJ2-3; D is unresolved. Here the sequenced sample was PBMCs, taken from a glioma patient treated with radiotherapy, temozolomide or both. CDR3 coding DNA: TGTGCCAGCAGCGTTTGGACCACCACAGATACGCAGTATTTT. Translating gives CASSVWTTTDTQYF. The whole variable domain, filled in from reference TRBV9 and TRBJ2-3, reads DSGVTQTPKHLITATGQRVTLRCSPRSGDLSVYWYQQSLDQGLQFLIQYYNGEERAKGNILERFSAQQFPDLHSELNLSSLELGDSALYFCASSVWTTTDTQYFGPGTRLTVL.